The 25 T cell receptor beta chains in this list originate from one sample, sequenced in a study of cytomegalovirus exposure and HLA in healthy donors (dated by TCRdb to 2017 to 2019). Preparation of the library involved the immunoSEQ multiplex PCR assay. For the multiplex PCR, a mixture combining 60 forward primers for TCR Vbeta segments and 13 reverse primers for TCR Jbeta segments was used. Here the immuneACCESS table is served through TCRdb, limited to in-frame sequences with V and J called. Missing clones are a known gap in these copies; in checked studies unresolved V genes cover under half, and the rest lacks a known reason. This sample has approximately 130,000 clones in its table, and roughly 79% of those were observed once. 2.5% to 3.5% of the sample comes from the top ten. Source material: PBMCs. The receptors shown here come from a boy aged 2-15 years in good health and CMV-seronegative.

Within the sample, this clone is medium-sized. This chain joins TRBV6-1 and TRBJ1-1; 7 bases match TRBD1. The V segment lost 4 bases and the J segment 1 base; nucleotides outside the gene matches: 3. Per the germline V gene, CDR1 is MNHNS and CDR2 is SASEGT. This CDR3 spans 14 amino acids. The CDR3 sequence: CASSGYRGNTEAFF. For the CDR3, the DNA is TGTGCCAGCAGTGGATACAGGGGGAACACTGAAGCTTTCTTT.

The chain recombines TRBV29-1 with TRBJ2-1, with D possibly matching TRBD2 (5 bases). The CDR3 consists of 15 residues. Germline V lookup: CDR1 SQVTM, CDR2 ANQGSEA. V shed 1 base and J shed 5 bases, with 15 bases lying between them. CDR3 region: CSVEAEDVGDNEQFF. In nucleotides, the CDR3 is TGCAGCGTTGAAGCGGAGGACGTTGGGGACAATGAGCAGTTCTTC.

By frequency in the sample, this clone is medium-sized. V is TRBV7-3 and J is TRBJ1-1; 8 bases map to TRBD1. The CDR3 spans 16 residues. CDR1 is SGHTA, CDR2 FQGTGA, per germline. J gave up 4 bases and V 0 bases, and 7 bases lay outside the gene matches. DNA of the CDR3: TGTGCCAGCAGCTTAACCGGGACAGGTTATTTCACTGAAGCTTTCTTT. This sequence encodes CASSLTGTGYFTEAFF.

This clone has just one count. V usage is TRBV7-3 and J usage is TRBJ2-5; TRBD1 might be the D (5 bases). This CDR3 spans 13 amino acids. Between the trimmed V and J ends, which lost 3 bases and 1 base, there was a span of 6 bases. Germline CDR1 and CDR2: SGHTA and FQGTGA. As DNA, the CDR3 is TGTGCCAGCAGCTTTGGGGCCCAAGAGACCCAGTACTTC. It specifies CASSFGAQETQYF.

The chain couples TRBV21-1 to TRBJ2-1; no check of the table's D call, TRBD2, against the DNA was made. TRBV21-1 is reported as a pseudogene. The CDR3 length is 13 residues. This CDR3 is CASSKPEDDEQFF. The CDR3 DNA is TGTGCCAGCAGCAAACCGGAGGACGATGAGCAGTTCTTC.

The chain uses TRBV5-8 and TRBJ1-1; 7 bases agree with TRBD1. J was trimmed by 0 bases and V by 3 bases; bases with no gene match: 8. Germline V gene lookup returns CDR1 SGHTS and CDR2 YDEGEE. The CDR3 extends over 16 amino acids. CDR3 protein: CASSSRDSFMNTEAFF. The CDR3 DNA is TGTGCCAGCAGCTCCCGGGACAGTTTCATGAACACTGAAGCTTTCTTT.

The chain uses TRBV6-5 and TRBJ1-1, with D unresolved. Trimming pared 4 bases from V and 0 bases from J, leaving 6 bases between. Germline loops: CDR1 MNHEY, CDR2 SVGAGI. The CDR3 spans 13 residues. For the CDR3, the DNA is TGTGCCAGCAGTTTTAATATGAACACTGAAGCTTTCTTT. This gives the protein CASSFNMNTEAFF.

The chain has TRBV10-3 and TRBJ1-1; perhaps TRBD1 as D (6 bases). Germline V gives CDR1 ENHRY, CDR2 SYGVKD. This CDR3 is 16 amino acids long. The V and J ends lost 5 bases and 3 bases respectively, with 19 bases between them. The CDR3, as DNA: TGTGCCATCAGTCCTTCATGGGGGCGCCTGGACACTGAAGCTTTCTTT. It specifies CAISPSWGRLDTEAFF.

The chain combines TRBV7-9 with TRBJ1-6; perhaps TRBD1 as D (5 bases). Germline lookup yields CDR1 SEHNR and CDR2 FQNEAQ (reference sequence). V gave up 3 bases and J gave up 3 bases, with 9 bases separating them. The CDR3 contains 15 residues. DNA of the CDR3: TGTGCCAGCAGCTTGGGGGACTACTATAATTCACCCCTCCACTTT. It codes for CASSLGDYYNSPLHF.

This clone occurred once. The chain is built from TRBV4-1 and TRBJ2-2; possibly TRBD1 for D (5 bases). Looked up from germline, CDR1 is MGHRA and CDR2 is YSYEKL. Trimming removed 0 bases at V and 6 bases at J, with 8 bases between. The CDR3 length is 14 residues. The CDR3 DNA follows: TGCGCCAGCAGCCAAGACAGGGTGGCCGGGGAGCTGTTTTTT. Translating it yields CASSQDRVAGELFF.

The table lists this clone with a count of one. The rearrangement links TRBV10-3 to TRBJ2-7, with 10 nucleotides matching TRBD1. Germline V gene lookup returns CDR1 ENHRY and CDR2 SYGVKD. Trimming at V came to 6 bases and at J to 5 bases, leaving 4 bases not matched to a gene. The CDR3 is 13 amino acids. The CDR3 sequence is CAISLTGGDEQYV. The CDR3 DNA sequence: TGTGCCATCAGCCTGACAGGGGGCGACGAGCAGTACGTC.

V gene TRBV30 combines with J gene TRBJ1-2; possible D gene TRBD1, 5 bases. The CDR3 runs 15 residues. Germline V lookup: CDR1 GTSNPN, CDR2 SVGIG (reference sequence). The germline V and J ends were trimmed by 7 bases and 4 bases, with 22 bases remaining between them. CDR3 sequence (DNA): TGTGCCTATTCCCTGTTGGGGCGGGGAACCTATGGCTACACCTTC. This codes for CAYSLLGRGTYGYTF. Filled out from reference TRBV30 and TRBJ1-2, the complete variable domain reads SQTIHQWPATLVQPVGSPLSLECTVEGTSNPNLYWYRQAAGRGLQLLFYSVGIGQISSEVPQNLSASRPQDRQFILSSKKLLLSDSGFYLCAYSLLGRGTYGYTFGSGTRLTVV.

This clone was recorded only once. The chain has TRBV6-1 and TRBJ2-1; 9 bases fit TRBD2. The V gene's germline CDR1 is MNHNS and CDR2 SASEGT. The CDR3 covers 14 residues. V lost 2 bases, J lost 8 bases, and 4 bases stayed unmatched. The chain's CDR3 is CASSELAGSDEQFF. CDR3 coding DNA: TGTGCCAGCAGTGAACTAGCGGGAAGCGATGAGCAGTTCTTC.

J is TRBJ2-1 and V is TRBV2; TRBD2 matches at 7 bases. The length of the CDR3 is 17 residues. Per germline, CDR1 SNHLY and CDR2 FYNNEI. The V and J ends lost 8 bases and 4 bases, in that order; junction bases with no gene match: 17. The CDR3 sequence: CASPDGSSGGVYNEQFF. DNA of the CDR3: TGTGCCAGCCCGGACGGGTCTAGCGGAGGGGTATACAATGAGCAGTTCTTC.

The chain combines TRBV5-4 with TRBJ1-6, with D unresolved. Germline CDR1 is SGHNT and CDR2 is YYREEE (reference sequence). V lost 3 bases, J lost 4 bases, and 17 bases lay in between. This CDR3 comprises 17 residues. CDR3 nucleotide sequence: TGTGCCAGCAGCTCTTCCGGGGAGGGTGGATATAATTCACCCCTCCACTTT. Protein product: CASSSSGEGGYNSPLHF.

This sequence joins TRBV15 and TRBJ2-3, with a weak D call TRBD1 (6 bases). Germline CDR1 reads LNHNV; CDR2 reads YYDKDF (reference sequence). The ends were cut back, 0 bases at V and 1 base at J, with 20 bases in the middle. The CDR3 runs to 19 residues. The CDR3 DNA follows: TGTGCCACCAGCAGAGATCCCCTCCGACAGGTAGATGGCACAGATACGCAGTATTTT. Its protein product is CATSRDPLRQVDGTDTQYF.

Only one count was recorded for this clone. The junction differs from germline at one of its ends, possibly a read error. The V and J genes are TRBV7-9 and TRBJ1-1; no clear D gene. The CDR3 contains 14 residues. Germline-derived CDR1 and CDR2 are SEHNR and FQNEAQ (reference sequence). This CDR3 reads CSSSLSLLNTEAFF. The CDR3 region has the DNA TGTTCCAGCAGCTTATCCCTGTTGAACACTGAAGCTTTCTTT.

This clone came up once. The CDR3 region is CASSQDLGQGAQPLHF. CDR3 nucleotides: TGCGCCAGCAGCCAAGATCTGGGACAGGGGGCTCAACCCCTCCACTTT. V gene TRBV4-3 combines with J gene TRBJ1-6; TRBD1 matches 12 bases. From germline, CDR1 is LGHNA and CDR2 YSLEER. J lost 12 bases, V lost 0 bases, and 6 bases had no gene match. The CDR3 extends over 16 amino acids.

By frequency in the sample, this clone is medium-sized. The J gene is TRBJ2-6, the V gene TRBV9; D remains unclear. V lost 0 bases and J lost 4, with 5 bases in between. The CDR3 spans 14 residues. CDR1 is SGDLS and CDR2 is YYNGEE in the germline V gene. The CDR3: CASSVEEGANVLTF. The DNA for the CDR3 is TGTGCCAGCAGCGTAGAAGAGGGGGCCAACGTCCTGACTTTC.

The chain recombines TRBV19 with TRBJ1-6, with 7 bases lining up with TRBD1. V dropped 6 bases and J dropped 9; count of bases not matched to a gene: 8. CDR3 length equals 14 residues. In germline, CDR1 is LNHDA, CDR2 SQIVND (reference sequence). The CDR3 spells CASRDRMVFSPLHF. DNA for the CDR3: TGTGCCAGTAGGGACAGGATGGTTTTTTCACCCCTCCACTTT.

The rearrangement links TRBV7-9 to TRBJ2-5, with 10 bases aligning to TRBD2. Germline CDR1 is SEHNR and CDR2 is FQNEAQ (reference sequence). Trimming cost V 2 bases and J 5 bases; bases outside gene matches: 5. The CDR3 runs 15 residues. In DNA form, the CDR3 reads TGTGCCAGCAGCTTACTAGCGGGAGCGAGCGAGACCCAGTACTTC. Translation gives CASSLLAGASETQYF.

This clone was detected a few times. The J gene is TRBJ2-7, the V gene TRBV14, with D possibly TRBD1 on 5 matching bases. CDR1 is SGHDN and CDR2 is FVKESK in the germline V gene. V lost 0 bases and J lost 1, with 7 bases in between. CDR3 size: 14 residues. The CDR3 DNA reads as TGTGCCAGCAGCCAAGAGACAGCATCCTACGAGCAGTACTTC. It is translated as CASSQETASYEQYF.

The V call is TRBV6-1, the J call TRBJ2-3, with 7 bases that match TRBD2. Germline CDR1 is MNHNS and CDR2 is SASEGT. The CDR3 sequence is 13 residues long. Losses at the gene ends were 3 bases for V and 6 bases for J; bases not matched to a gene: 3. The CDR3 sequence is CASSDQGGDTQYF. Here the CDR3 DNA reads TGTGCCAGCAGTGACCAGGGAGGGGATACGCAGTATTTT.

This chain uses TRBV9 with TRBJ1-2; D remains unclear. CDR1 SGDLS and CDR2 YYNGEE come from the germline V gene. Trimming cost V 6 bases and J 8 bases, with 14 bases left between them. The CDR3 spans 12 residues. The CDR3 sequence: CASTGPRGGYTF. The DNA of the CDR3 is TGTGCCAGCACCGGACCTAGAGGGGGCTACACCTTC.

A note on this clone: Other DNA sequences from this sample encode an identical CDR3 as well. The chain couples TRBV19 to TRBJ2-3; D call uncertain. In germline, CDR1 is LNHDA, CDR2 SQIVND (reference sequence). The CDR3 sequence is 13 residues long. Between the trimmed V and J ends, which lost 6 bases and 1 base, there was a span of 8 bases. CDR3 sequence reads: CASRRGGTDTQYF. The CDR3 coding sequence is TGTGCCAGTAGAAGAGGAGGCACAGATACGCAGTATTTT.